Shown below are 12 T cell receptor beta chains from a single sample sequenced in a study of tumor-infiltrating lymphocytes in primary liver carcinoma. With around 500 ng total RNA as template and a constant-region primer, TCR beta cDNA was made. Three nested multiplex PCR rounds of slightly modified ARM-PCR generated TCR beta libraries. The first two PCR rounds used TRBV1-TRBV30 forward primers with a C-beta reverse primer, 9 to 11 cycles each. Each CDR3 protein gets one entry after TCRdb re-called the multiplex PCR reads with MiXCR. Among approximately 54,000 distinct CDR3 sequences, roughly 77% were seen once, and the ten largest hold about 25%. Each 20-30 mg portion of unsorted bulk tissue served as the source for co-extraction of RNA and DNA. Source material: liver tumor tissue from sampling region 2. Subset in this sample: tumor region T2, inferior pole. These receptors originate from a man between 40 and 49 years old with primary liver carcinoma and hepatitis B virus infection.

On this clonotype itself: A much more abundant neighbour one base away suggests this may be a read error. V usage is TRBV7-9 and J usage is TRBJ1-1, with D possibly being TRBD1 (5 bases). The CDR3 runs 12 residues. Germline CDR1 is SEHNR and CDR2 is FQNEAQ (reference sequence). The CDR3 protein is CASSFAGQRALF. The CDR3, as DNA: TGTGCCAGCAGCTTTGCGGGGCAGCGGGCTCTCTTT. The full variable domain, completed using reference TRBV7-9 and TRBJ1-1, is DTGVSQNPRHKITKRGQNVTFRCDPISEHNRLYWYRQTLGQGPEFLTYFQNEAQLEKSRLLSDRFSAERPKGSFSTLEIQRTEQGDSAMYLCASSFAGQRALFGQGTRLTVV.

This clonotype was picked up many times. The chain carries TRBV12-3 or TRBV12-4 and TRBJ2-7; D unresolved. Trimming stripped 9 bases from V and 0 bases from J, with 9 bases between. The CDR3 covers 12 residues. As DNA, the CDR3 is TGTGCCAGTTCTGAGAACTCCTACGAGCAGTACTTC. Amino acid sequence: CASSENSYEQYF.

To note about this clonotype: A much bigger clone sits one base away, suggesting this may be a read error. The chain carries TRBV4-2 and TRBJ2-1; 10 bases agree with TRBD2. Unmatched junction bases numbered 11, after V lost 0 bases and J lost 15 bases. Germline V gene sequence: CDR1 LGHNA, CDR2 YNFKEQ. This CDR3 contains 15 residues. As DNA, the CDR3 is TGTGCCAGCAGCCAAGATTACCTAGCGGGAGAACCACCGTTCTTC. Amino acid sequence: CASSQDYLAGEPPFF.

With regard to this clonotype: A clone one base away is much larger, so this may be a read error. This sequence joins TRBV28 and TRBJ2-7, with TRBD1 matching over 9 bases. Germline lookup yields CDR1 MDHEN and CDR2 SYDVKM. There are 13 residues in the CDR3. The CDR3 bases are TGTACCAGCAGTCGGGACAGGGACCTTGAGCAGTACTTC. Translating it yields CTSSRDRDLEQYF.

This clonotype was found many times. The chain couples TRBV28 to TRBJ1-2; no definite D call. There are 13 residues in the CDR3. The germline V gene encodes CDR1 MDHEN and CDR2 SYDVKM. With 7 bases removed from V and 8 bases from J, the gap between germline ends came to 17 bases. Written as DNA, the CDR3 is TGTGCCAGCACTTCGACAAACCTAGACGGCTACACCTTC. Its translation is CASTSTNLDGYTF.

In this sample, this clonotype turned up once. Sequence at one end of the junction differs from germline and may be a read error. The chain uses TRBV10-3 and TRBJ2-3; D possibly corresponds to TRBD2 (5 bases). Germline V CDR1 and CDR2: ENHRY, SYGVKD. The CDR3 has 14 amino acids. The CDR3 DNA sequence: TGTACCATCAATGATAGAGCGGGCACAGATACGCAGTATTTT. Residues: CTINDRAGTDTQYF.

This chain connects TRBV10-3 to TRBJ2-7, with D unclear. Germline V CDR1 and CDR2: ENHRY, SYGVKD. The V end lost 8 bases, the J end lost 9 bases, and 17 bases lay between the germline ends. The CDR3 length is 12 residues. CDR3 DNA sequence: TGTGCCATCTGCCCAGATGACTCAGCGCAGTACTTC. Translation: CAICPDDSAQYF.

This clonotype was counted at least ten times. V and J are TRBV10-2 and TRBJ1-1; unclear D gene. The germline gives CDR1 WSHSY, CDR2 SAAADI. Trimming shortened V by 3 bases and J by 3 bases, and 11 bases separated the two germline ends. This CDR3 has 14 amino acids. This CDR3 is CASSEWAGDTEAFF. CDR3 bases: TGCGCCAGCAGTGAATGGGCTGGGGACACTGAAGCTTTCTTT.

This clonotype was recorded at least ten times. The chain links TRBV6-4 to TRBJ2-3, with D possibly TRBD1 on 6 matching bases. Germline lookup yields CDR1 MRHNA and CDR2 SNTAGT. The ends were cut back, 2 bases at V and 0 bases at J, with 12 bases in the middle. The CDR3 has 16 amino acids. CDR3 nucleotide sequence: TGTGCCAGCAGTGACAGGGGGTCGGATAGCACAGATACGCAGTATTTT. Amino acid sequence: CASSDRGSDSTDTQYF.

Remarks on this clonotype: The missing conserved phenylalanine or tryptophan at the end of this CDR3 makes a read error likely. This chain joins TRBV12-3 or TRBV12-4 and TRBJ1-5, with TRBD1 matching 7 bases. This CDR3 comprises 16 residues. The V gene end was trimmed by 3 bases and the J gene end by 3 bases; junction bases not matched to a gene: 8. CDR3 region: CASSFHWTGLNQPQHP. For the CDR3, the DNA is TGTGCCAGCAGTTTCCACTGGACAGGACTCAATCAGCCCCAGCATCCT.

DNA for the CDR3: TGTGCCAGCAGCCCGGGAGGGATTGAGGACTATGGCTACACCTTC. Its translation: CASSPGGIEDYGYTF. This chain links TRBV7-3 with TRBJ1-2; D uncertain. CDR1 is SGHTA, CDR2 FQGTGA, per germline. Trimming shortened V by 5 bases and J by 3 bases, and 16 bases separated the two germline ends. This CDR3 has 15 amino acids. The variable domain in full, with the rest retrieved from reference TRBV7-3 and TRBJ1-2, is GAGVSQTPSNKVTEKGKYVELRCDPISGHTALYWYRQSLGQGPEFLIYFQGTGAADDSGLPNDRFFAVRPEGSVSTLKIQRTERGDSAVYLCASSPGGIEDYGYTFGSGTRLTVV.

This clonotype occurred many times. The V and J genes are TRBV28 and TRBJ2-5, with D possibly matching TRBD1 (5 bases). Between the trimmed V and J ends, which lost 1 base and 3 bases, there was a span of 6 bases. The CDR3 sequence is 13 residues long. Germline V gene lookup returns CDR1 MDHEN and CDR2 SYDVKM. The chain's CDR3 is CASSLLGEETQYF. CDR3 in DNA: TGTGCCAGCAGTTTATTAGGGGAAGAGACCCAGTACTTC. The complete variable domain, with remaining parts taken from reference TRBV28 and TRBJ2-5, reads DVKVTQSSRYLVKRTGEKVFLECVQDMDHENMFWYRQDPGLGLRLIYFSYDVKMKEKGDIPEGYSVSREKKERFSLILESASTNQTSMYLCASSLLGEETQYFGPGTRLLVL.